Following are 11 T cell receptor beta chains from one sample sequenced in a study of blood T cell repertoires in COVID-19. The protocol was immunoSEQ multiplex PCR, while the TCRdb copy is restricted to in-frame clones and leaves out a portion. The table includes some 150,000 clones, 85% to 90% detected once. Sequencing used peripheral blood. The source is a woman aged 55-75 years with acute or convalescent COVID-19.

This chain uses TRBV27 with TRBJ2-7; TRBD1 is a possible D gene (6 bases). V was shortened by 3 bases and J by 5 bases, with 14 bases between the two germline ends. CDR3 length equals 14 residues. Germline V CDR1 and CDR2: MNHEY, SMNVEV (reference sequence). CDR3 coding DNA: TGTGCCAGCAGTTTTCAGGGACATGGCAACGAGCAGTACTTC. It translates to CASSFQGHGNEQYF.

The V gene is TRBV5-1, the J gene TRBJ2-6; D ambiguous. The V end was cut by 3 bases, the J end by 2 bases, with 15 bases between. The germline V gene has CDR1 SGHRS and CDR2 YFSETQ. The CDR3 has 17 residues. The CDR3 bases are TGCGCCAGCAGCTGGGCATCAGCTCCCCCTGGGGCCAACGTCCTGACTTTC. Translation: CASSWASAPPGANVLTF.

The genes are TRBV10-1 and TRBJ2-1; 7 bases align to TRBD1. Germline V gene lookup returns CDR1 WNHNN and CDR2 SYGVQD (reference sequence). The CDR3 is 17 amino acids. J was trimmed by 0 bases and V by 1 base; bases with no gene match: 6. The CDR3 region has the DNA TGCGCCAGCAGTGAGTACTCGGGACAGAGCTCCTACAATGAGCAGTTCTTC. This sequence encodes CASSEYSGQSSYNEQFF.

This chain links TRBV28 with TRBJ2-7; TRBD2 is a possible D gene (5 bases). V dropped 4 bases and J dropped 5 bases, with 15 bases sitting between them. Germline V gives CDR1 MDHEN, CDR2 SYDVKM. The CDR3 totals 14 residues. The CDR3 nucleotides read TGTGCCAGCAGTTACCCAACTAGAAGCCACGAGCAGTACTTC. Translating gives CASSYPTRSHEQYF.

The CDR3 DNA follows: TGTGCCAGCAGTTTGTGGCGGCATATGAACACTGAAGCTTTCTTT. Protein sequence: CASSLWRHMNTEAFF. The chain combines TRBV6-6 with TRBJ1-1; D is uncertain. Germline V CDR1 and CDR2: MNHNY, SVGAGI (reference sequence). Trimming shortened V by 4 bases and J by 0 bases, and 12 bases separated the two germline ends. The CDR3 is 15 amino acids.

CDR3: CAIRDGTEAHVGYGYTF. The CDR3, as DNA: TGTGCCATCAGAGACGGGACAGAGGCCCATGTAGGCTATGGCTACACCTTC. The V gene is TRBV10-3, the J gene TRBJ1-2; TRBD1 aligns across 7 bases. CDR3 length: 17 amino acids. Germline V gene sequence: CDR1 ENHRY, CDR2 SYGVKD. The V and J ends lost 6 bases and 4 bases, in that order; junction bases with no gene match: 17.

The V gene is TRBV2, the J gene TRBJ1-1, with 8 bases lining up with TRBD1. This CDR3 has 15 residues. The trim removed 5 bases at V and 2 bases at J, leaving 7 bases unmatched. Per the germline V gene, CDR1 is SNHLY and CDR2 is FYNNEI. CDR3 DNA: TGTGCCAGCAGTTCGGACAGGGTATTAAACACTGAAGCTTTCTTT. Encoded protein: CASSSDRVLNTEAFF.

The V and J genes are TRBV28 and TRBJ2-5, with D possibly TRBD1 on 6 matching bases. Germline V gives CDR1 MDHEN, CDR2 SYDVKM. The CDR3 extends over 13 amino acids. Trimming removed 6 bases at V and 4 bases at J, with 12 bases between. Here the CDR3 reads CASSTGGRETQYF. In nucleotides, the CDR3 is TGTGCCAGCAGCACTGGGGGCCGAGAGACCCAGTACTTC. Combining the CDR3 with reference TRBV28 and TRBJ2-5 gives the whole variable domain DVKVTQSSRYLVKRTGEKVFLECVQDMDHENMFWYRQDPGLGLRLIYFSYDVKMKEKGDIPEGYSVSREKKERFSLILESASTNQTSMYLCASSTGGRETQYFGPGTRLLVL.

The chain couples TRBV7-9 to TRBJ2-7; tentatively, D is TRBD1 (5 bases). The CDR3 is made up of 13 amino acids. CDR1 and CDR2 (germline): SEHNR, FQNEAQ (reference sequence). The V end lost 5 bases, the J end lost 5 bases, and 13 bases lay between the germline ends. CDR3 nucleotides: TGTGCCAGCAGCCCCAGCCAGGGCAACGAGCAGTACTTC. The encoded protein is CASSPSQGNEQYF. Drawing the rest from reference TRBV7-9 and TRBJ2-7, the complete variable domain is DTGVSQNPRHKITKRGQNVTFRCDPISEHNRLYWYRQTLGQGPEFLTYFQNEAQLEKSRLLSDRFSAERPKGSFSTLEIQRTEQGDSAMYLCASSPSQGNEQYFGPGTRLTVT.

CDR3 nucleotides: TGTGCCTGGAGTCTCCGGACTAGCGGGGTGATTGGGGCCAACGTCCTGACTTTC. Translation: CAWSLRTSGVIGANVLTF. The chain employs TRBV30 and TRBJ2-6; TRBD2 matches 12 bases. From germline, CDR1 is GTSNPN and CDR2 SVGIG (reference sequence). This CDR3 contains 18 residues. V shed 2 bases and J 3 bases; nucleotides not matched to a gene: 8. Together with reference TRBV30 and TRBJ2-6, the CDR3 gives the full variable domain: SQTIHQWPATLVQPVGSPLSLECTVEGTSNPNLYWYRQAAGRGLQLLFYSVGIGQISSEVPQNLSASRPQDRQFILSSKKLLLSDSGFYLCAWSLRTSGVIGANVLTFGAGSRLTVL.

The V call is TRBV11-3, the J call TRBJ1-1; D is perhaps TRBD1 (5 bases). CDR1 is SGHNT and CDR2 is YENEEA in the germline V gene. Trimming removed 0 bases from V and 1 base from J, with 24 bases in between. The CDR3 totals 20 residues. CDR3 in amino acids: CASSLDSPWQGVKGNTEAFF. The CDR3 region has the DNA TGTGCCAGCAGCTTAGATTCCCCATGGCAGGGCGTTAAGGGGAACACTGAAGCTTTCTTT.